Following are 13 T cell receptor beta chains from one sample sequenced in a study of graft-versus-host responses after intestinal transplantation (dated by TCRdb to the early 2020s). Libraries were built with the immunoSEQ multiplex PCR assay. In TCRdb, the immuneACCESS table is reduced to in-frame sequences with V and J assigned. These tables do not hold every clone; where another copy was compared, an unresolved V gene accounts for under half, and the others remain unexplained. The sample data list about 130,000 clones, and 92% of these were observed just once. The ten largest clones represent 0.15% to 0.2% of the sample. What these receptors recognize is not known. The sample's time point label is to be understood as: cells obtained before transplantation from donor or recipient. Material: unstimulated CD4+ T cells sorted from spleen or lymph node cells, obtained before intestinal transplant. The receptors derive from a human donor who received an intestinal transplant.

V gene TRBV5-1 combines with J gene TRBJ2-7; 9 bases match TRBD2. From germline, CDR1 is SGHRS and CDR2 YFSETQ. V was pared by 0 bases and J by 2 bases, with 3 bases of the junction left unmatched. The CDR3 is made up of 15 amino acids. CDR3 in DNA: TGCGCCAGCAGCTTGGTAGCGGGAGAAGCCTACGAGCAGTACTTC. The encoded protein is CASSLVAGEAYEQYF.

This clone was observed a handful of times. The V gene is TRBV5-1, the J gene TRBJ1-1; D not resolved. The V end was cut by 3 bases, the J end by 4 bases, with 10 bases between. In germline, CDR1 is SGHRS, CDR2 YFSETQ. The CDR3 length is 13 residues. CDR3 sequence reads: CASSSGWGTEAFF. The DNA for the CDR3 is TGCGCCAGCAGCTCGGGGTGGGGCACTGAAGCTTTCTTT.

The V call is TRBV7-9, the J call TRBJ2-1; 8 bases line up with TRBD2. With V trimmed by 5 bases and J by 2 bases, 2 bases remained unmatched. Germline-derived CDR1 and CDR2 are SEHNR and FQNEAQ (reference sequence). The CDR3 loop spans 14 amino acids. The CDR3 sequence: CASSRSGTYNEQFF. The CDR3 DNA reads TGTGCCAGCAGCCGTAGCGGGACCTACAATGAGCAGTTCTTC.

The V gene is TRBV28, the J gene TRBJ2-7; TRBD2 matches at 14 bases. The CDR3 loop spans 19 amino acids. Losses at the gene ends were 7 bases for V and 2 bases for J; bases not matched to a gene: 16. Germline V CDR1 and CDR2: MDHEN, SYDVKM. CDR3 coding DNA: TGTGCCAGCACCGTCCTAGGACTAGCGGGAGGATCTCCAGCCTACGAGCAGTACTTC. Amino acids: CASTVLGLAGGSPAYEQYF.

V is TRBV19 and J is TRBJ2-1; 8 bases align to TRBD1. Trimming at V came to 4 bases and at J to 5 bases, leaving 1 base not matched to a gene. The CDR3 has 13 residues. Germline loops: CDR1 LNHDA, CDR2 SQIVND (reference sequence). The CDR3 nucleotides read TGTGCCAGTAGTAGGACAGGGAACAATGAGCAGTTCTTC. Protein sequence: CASSRTGNNEQFF.

This sequence joins TRBV28 and TRBJ1-3, with a weak D call TRBD1 (6 bases). V was cut by 1 base and J by 0 bases, with 16 bases left in between. CDR1 MDHEN and CDR2 SYDVKM come from the germline V gene. This CDR3 is 18 amino acids long. CDR3 in DNA: TGTGCCAGCAGTTTATACCCTGGACAGTTCCTCTCTGGAAACACCATATATTTT. This gives the protein CASSLYPGQFLSGNTIYF.

The rearrangement joins TRBV11-3 to TRBJ2-5, with D perhaps TRBD2 (5 bases). The CDR3 is 15 amino acids. Trimming removed 5 bases at V and 0 bases at J, with 13 bases between. Germline values: CDR1 SGHNT, CDR2 YENEEA. The CDR3 DNA sequence: TGTGCCAGCAGCCCCGGATGGGGAGACCAAGAGACCCAGTACTTC. Protein: CASSPGWGDQETQYF.

DNA for the CDR3: TGTGCCAGCAGTGATCCCCGGGGGATGTATCAGCCCCAGCATTTT. It encodes CASSDPRGMYQPQHF. This chain connects TRBV2 to TRBJ1-5; a possible D gene is TRBD1 (5 bases). The CDR3 sequence is 15 residues long. The ends were cut back, 3 bases at V and 5 bases at J, with 14 bases in the middle. The V gene's germline CDR1 is SNHLY and CDR2 FYNNEI.

The chain joins TRBV28 to TRBJ1-6; 7 nucleotides agree with TRBD1. Losses at the gene ends were 5 bases for V and 3 bases for J; bases not matched to a gene: 13. Looked up from germline, CDR1 is MDHEN and CDR2 is SYDVKM. CDR3 length: 18 residues. This chain's CDR3 is CASSAGRQGGIYNSPLHF. The CDR3 nucleotides read TGTGCCAGCAGTGCTGGGAGGCAGGGGGGTATCTATAATTCACCCCTCCACTTT. Full variable domain (remainder filled in from reference TRBV28 and TRBJ1-6): DVKVTQSSRYLVKRTGEKVFLECVQDMDHENMFWYRQDPGLGLRLIYFSYDVKMKEKGDIPEGYSVSREKKERFSLILESASTNQTSMYLCASSAGRQGGIYNSPLHFGNGTRLTVT.

J is TRBJ1-4 and V is TRBV2; D perhaps matches TRBD1 (5 bases). Between the trimmed V and J ends, which lost 4 bases and 8 bases, there was a span of 14 bases. Per the germline V gene, CDR1 is SNHLY and CDR2 is FYNNEI. The length of the CDR3 is 14 residues. The CDR3 sequence is CASSGGPLEEKLFF. CDR3 coding DNA: TGTGCCAGCAGTGGGGGCCCTCTGGAGGAAAAACTGTTTTTT.

The CDR3 region is CASSPIRVNTEAFF. CDR3 coding DNA: TGTGCCAGCAGTCCCATCAGGGTGAACACTGAAGCTTTCTTT. V usage is TRBV28 and J usage is TRBJ1-1, with a weak D call TRBD1 (5 bases). V was pared by 5 bases and J by 0 bases, with 10 bases between. The CDR3 totals 14 residues. CDR1 is MDHEN, CDR2 SYDVKM, per germline.

V and J are TRBV29-1 and TRBJ2-7, with 7 positions matching TRBD2. The V gene's germline CDR1 is SQVTM and CDR2 ANQGSEA. V shed 8 bases and J 2 bases; nucleotides not matched to a gene: 12. The CDR3 spans 14 residues. DNA of the CDR3: TGCAGCCCCAACGGGAGGTCCAGACCCTACGAGCAGTACTTC. As protein: CSPNGRSRPYEQYF.

The chain has TRBV19 and TRBJ2-5; the D call may be TRBD1 or TRBD2 (5 bases each). Germline V gives CDR1 LNHDA, CDR2 SQIVND (reference sequence). This CDR3 contains 15 residues. V lost 6 bases to trimming and J lost 4 bases, with 18 bases between them. In nucleotides, the CDR3 is TGTGCCAGTAGCCTCCTAAGGGGAGTGAGAGAGACCCAGTACTTC. It codes for CASSLLRGVRETQYF.